This T cell receptor beta chain was recovered during a study of T cells after yellow fever vaccination. At the level of the study: Some fractions had low cell numbers, and these were prepared with SMART-Seq v4 Ultra Low Input. Points from the study as a whole: Post-booster repertoires again held most primary-vaccination clones (just under 97% CD4, roughly 88% CD8). A small share of clonotypes appeared in both CD4 and CD8 compartments.

Germline V gene sequence: CDR1 SEHNR, CDR2 FQNEAQ (reference sequence). V was pared by 5 bases and J by 14 bases, with 7 bases of the junction left unmatched. The CDR3 contains 13 residues. Conversion of TCR transcripts into cDNA relied on 5'RACE template switching, which added a universal primer site and UMIs. MiXCR, applied by TCRdb to the 5' RACE reads, yields one record per CDR3 protein. The profile covers about 360,000 distinct CDR3 sequences, with 6.2% appearing a single time and 15% taken by the ten largest. This clonotype was counted a few times. Its antigen is still unknown. This sequence was found in a man between 25 and 39 years old who received the YFV17D yellow fever vaccine. The chain has TRBV7-9 and TRBJ1-6; TRBD1 aligns across 9 bases. The sample in question was PBMCs, obtained 5 days after the yellow fever booster vaccination. CDR3 bases: TGTGCCAGCAGCAAGGAACAGGGGGCGGCCCTCCACTTT. This codes for CASSKEQGAALHF.